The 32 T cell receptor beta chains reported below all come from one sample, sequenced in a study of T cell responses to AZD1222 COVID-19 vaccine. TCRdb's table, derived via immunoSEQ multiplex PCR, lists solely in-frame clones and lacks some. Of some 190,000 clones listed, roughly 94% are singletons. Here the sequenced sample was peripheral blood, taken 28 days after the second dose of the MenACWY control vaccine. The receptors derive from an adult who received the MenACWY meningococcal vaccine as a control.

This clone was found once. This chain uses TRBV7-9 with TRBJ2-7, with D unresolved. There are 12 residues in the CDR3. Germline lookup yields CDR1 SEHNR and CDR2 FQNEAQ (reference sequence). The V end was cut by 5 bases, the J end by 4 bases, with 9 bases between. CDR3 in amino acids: CASSPFWYEQYF. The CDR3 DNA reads TGTGCCAGCAGCCCGTTTTGGTACGAGCAGTACTTC.

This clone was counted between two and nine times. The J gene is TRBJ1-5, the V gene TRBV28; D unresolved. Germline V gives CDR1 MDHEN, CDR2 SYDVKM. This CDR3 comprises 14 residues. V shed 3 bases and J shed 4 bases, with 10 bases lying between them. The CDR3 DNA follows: TGTGCCAGCAGTTTCCGGGGAAGGAATCAGCCCCAGCATTTT. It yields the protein CASSFRGRNQPQHF.

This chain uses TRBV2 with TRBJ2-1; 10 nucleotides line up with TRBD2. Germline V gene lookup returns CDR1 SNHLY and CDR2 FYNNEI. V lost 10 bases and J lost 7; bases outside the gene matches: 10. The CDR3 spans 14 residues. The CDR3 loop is CATGSSGSGNEQFF. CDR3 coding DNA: TGTGCCACCGGTTCTAGCGGGAGTGGGAATGAGCAGTTCTTC.

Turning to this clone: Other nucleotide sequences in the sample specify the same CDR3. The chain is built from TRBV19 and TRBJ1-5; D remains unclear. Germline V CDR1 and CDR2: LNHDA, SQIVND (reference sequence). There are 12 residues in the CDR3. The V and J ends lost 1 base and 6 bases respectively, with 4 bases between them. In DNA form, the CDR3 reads TGTGCCAGTAGTATAGGGGGTCAGCCCCAGCATTTT. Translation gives CASSIGGQPQHF.

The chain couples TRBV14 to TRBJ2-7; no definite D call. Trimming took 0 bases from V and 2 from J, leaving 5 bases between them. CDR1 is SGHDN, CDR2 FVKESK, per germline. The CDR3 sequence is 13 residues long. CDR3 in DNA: TGTGCCAGCAGCCAAGATTCGGCCTACGAGCAGTACTTC. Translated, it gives CASSQDSAYEQYF.

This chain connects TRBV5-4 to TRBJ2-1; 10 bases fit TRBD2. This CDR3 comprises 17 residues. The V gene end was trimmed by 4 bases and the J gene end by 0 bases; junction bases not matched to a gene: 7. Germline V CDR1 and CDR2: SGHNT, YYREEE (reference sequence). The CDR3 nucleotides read TGTGCCAGCAGCCGGGGGGCTAGCGGGAGCTCCTACAATGAGCAGTTCTTC. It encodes CASSRGASGSSYNEQFF. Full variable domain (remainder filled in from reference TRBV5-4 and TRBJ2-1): ETGVTQSPTHLIKTRGQQVTLRCSSQSGHNTVSWYQQALGQGPQFIFQYYREEENGRGNFPPRFSGLQFPNYSSELNVNALELDDSALYLCASSRGASGSSYNEQFFGPGTRLTVL.

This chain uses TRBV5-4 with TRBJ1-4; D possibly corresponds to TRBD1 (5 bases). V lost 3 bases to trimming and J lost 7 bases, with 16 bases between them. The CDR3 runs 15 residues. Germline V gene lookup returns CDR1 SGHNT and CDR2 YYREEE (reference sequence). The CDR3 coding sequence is TGTGCCAGCAGCTCCACTGGGGGGTACGGTGAAAAACTGTTTTTT. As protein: CASSSTGGYGEKLFF.

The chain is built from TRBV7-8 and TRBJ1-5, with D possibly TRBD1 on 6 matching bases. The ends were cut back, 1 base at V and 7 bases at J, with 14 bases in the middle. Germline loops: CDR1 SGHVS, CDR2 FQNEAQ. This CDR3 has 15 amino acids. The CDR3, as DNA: TGTGCCAGCAGCTTAGACTCACAGCAGGGGCAGCCCCAGCATTTT. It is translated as CASSLDSQQGQPQHF.

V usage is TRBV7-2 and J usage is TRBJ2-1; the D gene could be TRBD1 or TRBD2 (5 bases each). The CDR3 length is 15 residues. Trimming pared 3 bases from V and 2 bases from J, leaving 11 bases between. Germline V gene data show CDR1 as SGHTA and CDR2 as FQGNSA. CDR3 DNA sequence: TGTGCCAGCAGCTTTGGGGACGGGCCCTACAATGAGCAGTTCTTC. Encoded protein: CASSFGDGPYNEQFF.

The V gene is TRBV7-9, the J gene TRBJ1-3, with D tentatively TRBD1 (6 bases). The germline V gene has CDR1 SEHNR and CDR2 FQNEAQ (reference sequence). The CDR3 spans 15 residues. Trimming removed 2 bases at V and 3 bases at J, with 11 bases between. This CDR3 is CASSLTSGVGNTIYF. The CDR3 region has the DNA TGTGCCAGCAGCTTAACTTCAGGGGTTGGAAACACCATATATTTT.

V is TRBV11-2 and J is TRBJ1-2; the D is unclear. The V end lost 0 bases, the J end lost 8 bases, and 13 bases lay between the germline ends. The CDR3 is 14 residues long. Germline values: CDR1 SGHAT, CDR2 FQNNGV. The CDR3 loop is CASSLEWGSEGYTF. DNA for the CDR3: TGTGCCAGCAGCTTAGAGTGGGGAAGCGAGGGCTACACCTTC.

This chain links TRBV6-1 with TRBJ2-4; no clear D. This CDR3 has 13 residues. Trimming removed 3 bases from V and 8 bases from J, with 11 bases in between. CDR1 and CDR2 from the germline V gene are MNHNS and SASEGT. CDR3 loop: CASSDALVDIQYF. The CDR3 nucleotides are TGTGCCAGCAGTGACGCCTTGGTGGACATTCAGTACTTC.

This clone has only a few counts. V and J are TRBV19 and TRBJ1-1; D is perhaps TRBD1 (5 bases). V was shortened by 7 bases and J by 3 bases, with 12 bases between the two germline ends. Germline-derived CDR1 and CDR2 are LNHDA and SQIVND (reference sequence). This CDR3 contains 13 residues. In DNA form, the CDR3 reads TGTGCCAGTACGAGGCCGGGGGACACTGAAGCTTTCTTT. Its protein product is CASTRPGDTEAFF.

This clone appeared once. The CDR3 bases are TGTGCCAGCAGTCGGTACAGGGATGGCTACACCTTC. Protein sequence: CASSRYRDGYTF. The rearrangement joins TRBV28 to TRBJ1-2; D may be TRBD1 (6 bases). Germline V CDR1 and CDR2: MDHEN, SYDVKM. This CDR3 has 12 residues. Between the trimmed V and J ends, which lost 5 bases and 6 bases, there was a span of 10 bases.

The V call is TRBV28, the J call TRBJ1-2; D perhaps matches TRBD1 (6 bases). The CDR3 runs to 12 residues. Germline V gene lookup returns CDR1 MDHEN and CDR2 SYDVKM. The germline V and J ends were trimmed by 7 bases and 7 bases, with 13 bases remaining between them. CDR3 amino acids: CASNVGARGYTF. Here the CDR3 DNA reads TGTGCCAGCAACGTGGGGGCGCGTGGCTACACCTTC.

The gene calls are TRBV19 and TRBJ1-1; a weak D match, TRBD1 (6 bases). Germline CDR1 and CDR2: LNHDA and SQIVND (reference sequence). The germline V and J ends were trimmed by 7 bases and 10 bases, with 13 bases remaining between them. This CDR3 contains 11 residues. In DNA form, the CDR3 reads TGTGCCAGTACCGTGACAGGCGGAGCTTTCTTT. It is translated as CASTVTGGAFF. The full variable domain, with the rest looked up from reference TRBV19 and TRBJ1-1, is DGGITQSPKYLFRKEGQNVTLSCEQNLNHDAMYWYRQDPGQGLRLIYYSQIVNDFQKGDIAEGYSVSREKKESFPLTVTSAQKNPTAFYLCASTVTGGAFFGQGTRLTVV.

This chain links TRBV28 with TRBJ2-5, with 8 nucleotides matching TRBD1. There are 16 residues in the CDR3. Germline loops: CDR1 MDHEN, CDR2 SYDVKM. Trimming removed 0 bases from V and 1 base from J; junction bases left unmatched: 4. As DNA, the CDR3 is TGTGCCAGCAGTTTATGGGGGACAGGCGTCCAAGAGACCCAGTACTTC. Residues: CASSLWGTGVQETQYF.

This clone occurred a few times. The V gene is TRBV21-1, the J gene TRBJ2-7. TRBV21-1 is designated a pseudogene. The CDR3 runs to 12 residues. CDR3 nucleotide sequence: TGTGCCAGCAGCAAAGGGGTCTACGAGCAGTACTTC. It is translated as CASSKGVYEQYF.

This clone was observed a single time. The CDR3, as DNA: TGTGCCAGCAGCCAGACAGCGATTTATGAAAAACTGTTTTTT. Translating it yields CASSQTAIYEKLFF. The V gene is TRBV14, the J gene TRBJ1-4; D perhaps matches TRBD1 (5 bases). CDR3 length: 14 residues. CDR1 SGHDN and CDR2 FVKESK come from the germline V gene. Trimming shortened V by 3 bases and J by 6 bases, and 11 bases separated the two germline ends.

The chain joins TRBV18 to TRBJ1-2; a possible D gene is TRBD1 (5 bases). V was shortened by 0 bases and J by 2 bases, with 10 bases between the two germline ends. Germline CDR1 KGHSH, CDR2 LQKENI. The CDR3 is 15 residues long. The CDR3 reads CASSPPGGTNYGYTF. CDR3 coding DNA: TGTGCCAGCTCACCACCCGGGGGAACGAACTATGGCTACACCTTC.

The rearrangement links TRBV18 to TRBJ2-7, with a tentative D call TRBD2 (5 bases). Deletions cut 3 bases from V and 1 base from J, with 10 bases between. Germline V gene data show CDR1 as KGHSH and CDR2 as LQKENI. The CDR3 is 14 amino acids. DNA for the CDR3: TGTGCCAGCTCACCCAGTAGAGGGTCCTACGAGCAGTACTTC. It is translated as CASSPSRGSYEQYF.

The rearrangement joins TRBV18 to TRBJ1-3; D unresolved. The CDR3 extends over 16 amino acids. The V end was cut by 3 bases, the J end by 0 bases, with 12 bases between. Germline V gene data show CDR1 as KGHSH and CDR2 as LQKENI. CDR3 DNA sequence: TGTGCCAGCTCACCTGCCTCTGAGAGCTCTGGAAACACCATATATTTT. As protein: CASSPASESSGNTIYF.

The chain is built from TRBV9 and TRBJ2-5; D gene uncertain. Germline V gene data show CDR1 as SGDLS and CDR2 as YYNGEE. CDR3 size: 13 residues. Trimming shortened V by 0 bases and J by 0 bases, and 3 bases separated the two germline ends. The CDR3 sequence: CASSVANQETQYF. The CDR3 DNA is TGTGCCAGCAGCGTAGCAAACCAAGAGACCCAGTACTTC.

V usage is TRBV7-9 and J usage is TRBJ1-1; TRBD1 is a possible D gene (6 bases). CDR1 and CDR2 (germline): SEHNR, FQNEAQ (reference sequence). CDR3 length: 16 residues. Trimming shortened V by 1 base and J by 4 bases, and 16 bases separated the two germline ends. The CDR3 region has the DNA TGTGCCAGCAGCTTAGAGGCAGGGGAGGTTTTCACTGAAGCTTTCTTT. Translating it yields CASSLEAGEVFTEAFF.

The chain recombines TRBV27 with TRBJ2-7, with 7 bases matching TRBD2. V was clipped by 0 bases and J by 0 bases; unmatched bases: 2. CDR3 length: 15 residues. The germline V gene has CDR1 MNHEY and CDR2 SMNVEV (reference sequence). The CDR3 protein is CASSLSGGSSYEQYF. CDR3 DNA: TGTGCCAGCAGTTTATCGGGAGGGAGCTCCTACGAGCAGTACTTC.

CDR3: CASSLSKDRPLYEQYF. In DNA form, the CDR3 reads TGTGCCAGCAGCTTGTCGAAGGACAGGCCTCTCTACGAGCAGTACTTC. The V and J genes are TRBV5-8 and TRBJ2-7; TRBD1 matches at 7 bases. The CDR3 is 16 amino acids. The V gene end was trimmed by 1 base and the J gene end by 3 bases; junction bases not matched to a gene: 10. In germline, CDR1 is SGHTS, CDR2 YDEGEE.

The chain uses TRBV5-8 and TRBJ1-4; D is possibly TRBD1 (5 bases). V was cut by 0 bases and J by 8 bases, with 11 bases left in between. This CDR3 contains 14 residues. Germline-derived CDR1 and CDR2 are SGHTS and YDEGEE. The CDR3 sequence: CASSLARVNEKLFF. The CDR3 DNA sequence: TGTGCCAGCAGCTTGGCCAGGGTTAACGAAAAACTGTTTTTT.

The CDR3 sequence is CASSLGPVSTDTQYF. Here the CDR3 DNA reads TGTGCCAGCAGCTTAGGCCCGGTCAGCACAGATACGCAGTATTTT. V and J are TRBV7-6 and TRBJ2-3; the D is unclear. The V gene lost 1 base and the J gene lost 0 bases, with 8 bases spanning the gap. CDR1 is SGHVS, CDR2 FNYEAQ, per germline. The CDR3 contains 15 residues.

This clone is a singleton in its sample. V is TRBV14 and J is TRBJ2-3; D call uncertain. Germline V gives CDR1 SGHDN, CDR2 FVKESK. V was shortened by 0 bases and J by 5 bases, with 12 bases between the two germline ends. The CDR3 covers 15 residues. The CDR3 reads CASSQDLVYGDTQYF. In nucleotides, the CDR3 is TGTGCCAGCAGCCAAGATTTGGTCTATGGAGATACGCAGTATTTT.

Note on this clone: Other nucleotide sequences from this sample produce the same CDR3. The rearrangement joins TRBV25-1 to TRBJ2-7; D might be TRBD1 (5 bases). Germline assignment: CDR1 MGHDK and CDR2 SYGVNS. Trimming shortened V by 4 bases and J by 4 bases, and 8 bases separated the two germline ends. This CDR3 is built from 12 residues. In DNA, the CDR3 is TGTGCCAGCAGTGCCCAGGGTTACGAGCAGTACTTC. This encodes CASSAQGYEQYF.

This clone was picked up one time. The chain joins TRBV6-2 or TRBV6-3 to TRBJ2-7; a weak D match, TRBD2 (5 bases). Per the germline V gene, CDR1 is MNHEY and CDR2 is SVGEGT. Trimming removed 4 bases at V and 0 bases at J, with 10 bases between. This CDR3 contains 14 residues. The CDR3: CASSFDGDSYEQYF. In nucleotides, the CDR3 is TGTGCCAGCAGTTTTGACGGGGACTCCTACGAGCAGTACTTC.

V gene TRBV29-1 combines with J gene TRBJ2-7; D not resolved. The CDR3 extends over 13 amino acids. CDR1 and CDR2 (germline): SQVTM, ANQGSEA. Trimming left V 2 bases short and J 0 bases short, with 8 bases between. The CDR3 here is CSVESEVSYEQYF. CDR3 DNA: TGCAGCGTTGAATCCGAGGTCTCCTACGAGCAGTACTTC.